This record concerns one T cell receptor beta chain sequence. In the source study's methods: For nucleated cells, counts were estimated from reference gene primer amplification. Data came from immunoSEQ multiplex PCR; TCRdb stores just in-frame clones and leaves some out. V, J and clone size derive from that table, while D and trimming were established from the DNA sequence. In the table there are roughly 190,000 clones, about 95% of which are singletons. Patients from Seattle were sampled longitudinally, starting during active infection. The data stem from a study of blood T cell repertoires in COVID-19. The CDR3 has 15 residues. Germline CDR1 and CDR2: GTSNPN and SVGIG (reference sequence). The germline V and J ends were trimmed by 0 bases and 5 bases, with 14 bases remaining between them.

Sequences were obtained from peripheral blood. The TCR sequence derives from a man aged 30 to 45 with COVID-19, enrolled during active disease. The rearrangement uses TRBV30 and TRBJ2-1; TRBD2 is a possible D gene (6 bases). CDR3 protein: CAWSVVLASNNEQFF. Written as DNA, the CDR3 is TGTGCCTGGAGTGTAGTGCTAGCGAGCAACAATGAGCAGTTCTTC. The whole variable domain, remainder taken from reference TRBV30 and TRBJ2-1, is SQTIHQWPATLVQPVGSPLSLECTVEGTSNPNLYWYRQAAGRGLQLLFYSVGIGQISSEVPQNLSASRPQDRQFILSSKKLLLSDSGFYLCAWSVVLASNNEQFFGPGTRLTVL.